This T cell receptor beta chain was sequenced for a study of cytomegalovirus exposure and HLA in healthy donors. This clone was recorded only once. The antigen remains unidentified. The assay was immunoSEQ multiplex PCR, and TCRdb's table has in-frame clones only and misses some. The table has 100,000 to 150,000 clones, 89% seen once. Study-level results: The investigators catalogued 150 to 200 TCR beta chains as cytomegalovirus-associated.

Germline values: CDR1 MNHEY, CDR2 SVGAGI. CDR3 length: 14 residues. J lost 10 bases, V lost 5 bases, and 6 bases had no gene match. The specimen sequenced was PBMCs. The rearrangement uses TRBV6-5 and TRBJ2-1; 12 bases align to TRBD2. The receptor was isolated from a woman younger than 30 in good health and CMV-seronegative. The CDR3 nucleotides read TGTGCCAGCAGTCCTAGCGGGGGGGCTCGAGAGCAGTTCTTC. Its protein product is CASSPSGGAREQFF.